This T cell receptor beta chain was obtained from a study of cytomegalovirus exposure and HLA in healthy donors. The primer mix had 60 Vbeta and 13 Jbeta primers. Some clones are missing from TCRdb's copy, which holds only in-frame ones; the method was immunoSEQ multiplex PCR. The sample includes fewer than 150,000 clones, roughly 77% of them seen just once. Whole-study results and caveats: Some V segments could not be told apart, so they were left out, TRBV6-2 and TRBV6-3 among them. Earlier analysis yielded a pattern in which most TCR beta V segments were productive about 90% or about 30% of the time. When a later analysis was performed, an Asian-associated ancestry cluster reportedly had fewer N-insertions than the approximately 680-donor mean.

Of note for this clone: What it binds is not known.

Germline values: CDR1 MNHEY, CDR2 SVGAGI. The length of the CDR3 is 12 residues. With V trimmed by 8 bases and J by 3 bases, 0 bases remained unmatched. This receptor was identified in a man aged 25 to 40 in good health and CMV-seronegative. Sequenced material: PBMCs. The chain links TRBV6-5 to TRBJ1-1; TRBD1 matches 10 bases. In DNA, the CDR3 is TGTGCCAGCGGGACAGGGGACACTGAAGCTTTCTTT. Translation: CASGTGDTEAFF.